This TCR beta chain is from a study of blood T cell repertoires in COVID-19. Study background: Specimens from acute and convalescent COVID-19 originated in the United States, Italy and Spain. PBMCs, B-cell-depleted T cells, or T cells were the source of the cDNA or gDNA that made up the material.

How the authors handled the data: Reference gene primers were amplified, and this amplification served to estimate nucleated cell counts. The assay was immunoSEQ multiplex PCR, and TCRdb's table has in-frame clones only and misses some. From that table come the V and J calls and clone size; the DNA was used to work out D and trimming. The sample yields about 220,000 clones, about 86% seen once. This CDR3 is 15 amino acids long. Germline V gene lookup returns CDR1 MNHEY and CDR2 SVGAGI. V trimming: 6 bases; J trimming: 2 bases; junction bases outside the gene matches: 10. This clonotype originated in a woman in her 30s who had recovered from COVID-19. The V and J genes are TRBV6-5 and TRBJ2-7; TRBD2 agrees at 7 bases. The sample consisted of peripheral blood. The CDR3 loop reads CASSDPGLSTYEQYF. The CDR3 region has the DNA TGTGCCAGCAGCGACCCGGGACTATCCACCTACGAGCAGTACTTC.